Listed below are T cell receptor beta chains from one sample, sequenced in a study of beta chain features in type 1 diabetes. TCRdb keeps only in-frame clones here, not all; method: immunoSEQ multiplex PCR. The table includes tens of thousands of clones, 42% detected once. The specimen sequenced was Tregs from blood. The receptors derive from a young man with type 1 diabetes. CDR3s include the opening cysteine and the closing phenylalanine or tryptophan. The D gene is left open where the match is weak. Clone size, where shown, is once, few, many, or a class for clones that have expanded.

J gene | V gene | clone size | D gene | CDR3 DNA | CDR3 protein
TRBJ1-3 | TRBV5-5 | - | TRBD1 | TGTGCCAGCAGCCCAGGGGGTCTCGGAAACACCATATATTTT | CASSPGGLGNTIYF
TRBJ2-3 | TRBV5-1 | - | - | TGCGCCAGCAGCACCGGGACATCCCGGGATACGCAGTATTTT | CASSTGTSRDTQYF
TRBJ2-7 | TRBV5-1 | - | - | TGCGCCAGCAGCTTACAGGCCCTTTCCTACGAGCAGTACTTC | CASSLQALSYEQYF
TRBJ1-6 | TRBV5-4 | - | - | TGTGCCAGCAGCTGGGCAGGGGTAGATTCACCCCTCCACTTT | CASSWAGVDSPLHF
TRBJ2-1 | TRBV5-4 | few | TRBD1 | TGTGCCAGCAGCTCGTCAACAGGGGGCTCTGGCAATGAGCAGTTCTTC | CASSSSTGGSGNEQFF
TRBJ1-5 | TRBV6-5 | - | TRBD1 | TGTGCCAGCAGTTACGATGGCAGGGGGCCGCGTCAGCCCCAGCATTTT | CASSYDGRGPRQPQHF
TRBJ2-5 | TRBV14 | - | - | TGTGCCAGCAGCCGCAACCAGGGGGGCCAAGAGACCCAGTACTTC | CASSRNQGGQETQYF
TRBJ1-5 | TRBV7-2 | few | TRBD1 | TGTGCCAGCAGCTTAGGGACAGGGGGCAATCAGCCCCAGCATTTT | CASSLGTGGNQPQHF
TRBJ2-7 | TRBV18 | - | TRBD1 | TGTGCCAGCTCACCAGGGACAGAATCCTACGAGCAGTACTTC | CASSPGTESYEQYF
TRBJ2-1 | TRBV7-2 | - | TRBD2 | TGTGCCAGCAGCTTCCCTACTAGCGGGAGTTCTAAGTTCTTC | CASSFPTSGSSKFF
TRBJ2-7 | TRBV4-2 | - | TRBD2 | TGTGCCAGCAGCCAATTAGCGGGAGGAGACTACGAGCAGTACTTC | CASSQLAGGDYEQYF
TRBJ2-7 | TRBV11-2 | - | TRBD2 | TGTGCCAGCAGTTGGGGAGGGCAGGTAACCTACGAGCAGTACTTC | CASSWGGQVTYEQYF
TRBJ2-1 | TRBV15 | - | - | TGTGCCACCAGCAGAGATACTCTGCGGCGCAATGAGCAGTTCTTC | CATSRDTLRRNEQFF
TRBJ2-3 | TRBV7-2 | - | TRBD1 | TGTGCCAGCAGCCCGGGACAGGGGGCATCAGATACGCAGTATTTT | CASSPGQGASDTQYF
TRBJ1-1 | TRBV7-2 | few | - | TGTGCCAGCAGCTTAAGTACAGGGTGGGAGAACACTGAAGCTTTCTTT | CASSLSTGWENTEAFF
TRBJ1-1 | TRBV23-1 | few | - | TGCGCCAGCAGTAGGAGGGAAAACACTGAAGCTTTCTTT | CASSRRENTEAFF
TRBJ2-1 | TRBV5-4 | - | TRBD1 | TGTGCCAGCAGCTCTAGGACAGGGGTCGAAGGAAGCCAGTTCTTC | CASSSRTGVEGSQFF
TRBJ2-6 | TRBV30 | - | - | TGTGCCTGGTCACTTGGCTCTGGGGCCAACGTCCTGACTTTC | CAWSLGSGANVLTF
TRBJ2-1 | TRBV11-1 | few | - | TGTGCCAGCAGCGCGACTCCTAACCAGCAGTTCTTC | CASSATPNQQFF
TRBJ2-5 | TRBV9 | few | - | TGTGCCAGCAGCGTAGGAATGCAGGCAGAGACCCAGTACTTC | CASSVGMQAETQYF
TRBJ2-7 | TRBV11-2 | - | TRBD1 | TGTGCCAGCAGCTGGACAGGGACGTCCTACGAGCAGTACTTC | CASSWTGTSYEQYF
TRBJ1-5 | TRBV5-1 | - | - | TGCGCCAGCAGCTTAGGGGTGGGAAGCAATCAGCCCCAGCATTTT | CASSLGVGSNQPQHF
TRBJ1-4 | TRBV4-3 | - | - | TGCGCCAGCAGCCAAGATTGGGGCGGAACCAATGAAAAACTGTTTTTT | CASSQDWGGTNEKLFF
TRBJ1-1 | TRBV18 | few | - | TGTGCCAGCTCTAGACAAACGAACACTGAAGCTTTCTTT | CASSRQTNTEAFF
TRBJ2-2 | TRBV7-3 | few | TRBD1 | TGTGCCAGCAGCTCGCTCGGACAGGGGGCCGCCGGGGAGCTGTTTTTT | CASSSLGQGAAGELFF
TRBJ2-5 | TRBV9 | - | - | TGTGCCAGCAGCGTAAACAGGGAGCAATTGTTGGGAGAGACCCAGTACTTC | CASSVNREQLLGETQYF
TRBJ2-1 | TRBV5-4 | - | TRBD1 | TGTGCCAGCAGCCAAGGGGACAGGGCGGCCTACAATGAGCAGTTCTTC | CASSQGDRAAYNEQFF
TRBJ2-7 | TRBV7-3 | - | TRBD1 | TGTGCCAGCAGCATGGGACAGAACTACGAGCAGTACTTC | CASSMGQNYEQYF
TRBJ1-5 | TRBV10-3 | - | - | TGTGCCATCAGTGAGTCCCAGACTGCCAATCAGCCCCAGCATTTT | CAISESQTANQPQHF
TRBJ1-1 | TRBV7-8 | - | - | TGTGCCAGCAGCTACAGGGAAGTGAACACTGAAGCTTTCTTT | CASSYREVNTEAFF
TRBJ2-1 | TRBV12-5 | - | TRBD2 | TGTGCTAGTGGTTCACCCTCTAGCGGGAGGCCCTCCTACAATGAGCAGTTCTTC | CASGSPSSGRPSYNEQFF
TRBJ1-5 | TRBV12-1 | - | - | TGTGCCAGCAGCCAGGACAGGGATACCAATCAGCCCCAGCATTTT | CASSQDRDTNQPQHF
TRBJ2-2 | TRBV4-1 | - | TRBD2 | TGCGCCAGCAGCCAAGAGGCGGGAGCCGGGGAGCTGTTTTTT | CASSQEAGAGELFF